This note documents a single T cell receptor (beta chain) sequence. Its antigen is not identified. These data belong to a study of naive and memory T cell subsets. Study outcomes and limitations: A few larger clonotypes appeared in naive repertoires, especially CD8, possibly memory cells re-expressing CD45RA.

Trimming cost V 2 bases and J 3 bases, with 5 bases left between them. Germline V gives CDR1 SGDLS, CDR2 YYNGEE. The CDR3 extends over 13 amino acids. Both TRBC1 and TRBC2 were covered by a beta constant-region primer of two equimolar oligonucleotides. Four rounds of PCR amplified the ligated cDNA using nested alpha and beta constant-region primers plus SP2. A 12-nucleotide UMI and the SP2 primer were added to the cDNA 3' end by oligonucleotide ligation. TCRdb analysed the UMI-ligation and nested PCR reads with MiXCR anew, one entry per CDR3 protein. The sample records 99,000 or so distinct CDR3 sequences, about 14% being singletons.

The V gene is TRBV9, the J gene TRBJ2-2; D gene uncertain. Sequencing used naive CD8+ T cells from blood. The clonotype originates from a human donor in good health. The CDR3 DNA reads as TGTGCCAGCAGCGTCAAAGACACCGGGGAGCTGTTTTTT. Protein: CASSVKDTGELFF.